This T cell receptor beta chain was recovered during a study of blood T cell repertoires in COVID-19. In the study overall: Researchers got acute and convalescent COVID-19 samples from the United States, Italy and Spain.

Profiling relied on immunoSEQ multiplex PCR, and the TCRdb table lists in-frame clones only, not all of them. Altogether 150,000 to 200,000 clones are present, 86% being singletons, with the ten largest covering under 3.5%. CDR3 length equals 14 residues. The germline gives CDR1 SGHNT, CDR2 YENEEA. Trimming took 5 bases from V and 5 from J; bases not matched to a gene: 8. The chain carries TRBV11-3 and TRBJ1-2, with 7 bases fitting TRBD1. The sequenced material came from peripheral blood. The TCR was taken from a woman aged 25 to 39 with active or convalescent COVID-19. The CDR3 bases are TGTGCCAGCAGCCTCGAACAGGGGCGATATGGCTACACCTTC. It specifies CASSLEQGRYGYTF.